One TCR beta chain is described in this entry. Its antigen is currently unknown. TCRdb fed the 5' RACE reads into MiXCR, producing one record per CDR3 protein. This table has roughly 490,000 distinct CDR3 sequences, 13% to 15% appearing once. The data originate from a study of identical twins. General study findings and limits: Out-of-frame alpha sequences shared between twins exhibited an excess of low generation probability. Insertions ran lower in abundant cord blood beta clonotypes, though not in memory repertoires.

V lost 1 base to trimming and J lost 4 bases, with 13 bases between them. The CDR3 runs to 15 residues. Germline V CDR1 and CDR2: MDHEN, SYDVKM. The same data also went into a second study, on yellow fever vaccine responses in identical twins.

J is TRBJ1-1 and V is TRBV28, with D possibly matching TRBD1 (5 bases). The sequenced sample was CD4+ T cells sorted from blood. The origin of this receptor is a woman aged 18-29 years in good health. The CDR3 spells CASSLFRGRGTEAFF. The CDR3 DNA follows: TGTGCCAGCAGTTTATTTCGGGGTAGGGGCACTGAAGCTTTCTTT.